Shown below are 10 T cell receptor beta chains from a single sample sequenced in a study of T cell changes during pregnancy in multiple sclerosis (dated by TCRdb to between 2017 and 2020). Library preparation was by the immunoSEQ multiplex PCR assay. Sourced from immuneACCESS, this table was stored by TCRdb with only in-frame sequences that have V and J called. A share of the clones is absent; for the studies checked, an unresolved V gene accounts for under half, and the remainder has no known explanation. The sample data list tens of thousands of clones, and roughly 91% of these were observed just once. The leading ten clones occupy around 1.8% of the sample. The sample consisted of peripheral blood, taken after pregnancy. The receptor source for this set is a female donor in good health, enrolled as a control in a pregnancy study.

V usage is TRBV5-1 and J usage is TRBJ2-3; D gene unclear. The V gene lost 9 bases and the J gene lost 3 bases, with 14 bases spanning the gap. Germline values: CDR1 SGHRS, CDR2 YFSETQ. There are 13 residues in the CDR3. CDR3 residues: CATSPLMTDTQYF. CDR3 sequence (DNA): TGCGCCACCTCGCCACTGATGACAGATACGCAGTATTTT.

The chain combines TRBV27 with TRBJ2-1, with D tentatively TRBD1 (5 bases). Per the germline V gene, CDR1 is MNHEY and CDR2 is SMNVEV (reference sequence). The CDR3 contains 16 residues. The V end was cut by 3 bases, the J end by 8 bases, with 20 bases between. The CDR3 region is CASSFLGPQGYDEQFF. CDR3 DNA sequence: TGTGCCAGCAGTTTCTTGGGGCCCCAGGGTTACGATGAGCAGTTCTTC.

V gene TRBV11-2 combines with J gene TRBJ2-6; D unclear. This CDR3 contains 16 residues. Trimming cost V 2 bases and J 0 bases, with 8 bases left between them. Germline assignment: CDR1 SGHAT and CDR2 FQNNGV. The CDR3 bases are TGTGCCAGCAGCTTATACCGGAGCTCTGGGGCCAACGTCCTGACTTTC. Translating gives CASSLYRSSGANVLTF.

This clone has only a few counts. This sequence joins TRBV13 and TRBJ2-5; D might be TRBD2 (7 bases). The CDR3 covers 15 residues. V was cut by 4 bases and J by 3 bases, with 15 bases left in between. Looked up from germline, CDR1 is PRHDT and CDR2 is FYEKMQ (reference sequence). This CDR3 is CASSSTAGAEETQYF. The CDR3 DNA sequence: TGTGCCAGCAGCTCCACGGCGGGGGCCGAAGAGACCCAGTACTTC.

The CDR3 region is CASSRGLAGGKPAITGELFF. The CDR3 nucleotides are TGTGCCAGCAGTAGGGGACTAGCGGGGGGTAAACCCGCGATCACCGGGGAGCTGTTTTTT. The chain joins TRBV28 to TRBJ2-2, with 15 bases lining up with TRBD2. The CDR3 length is 20 residues. The germline gives CDR1 MDHEN, CDR2 SYDVKM. V shed 5 bases, J shed 4 bases, and the junction held 14 bases outside the gene matches.

In its sample, this clone was seen a few times. Other DNA sequences of this sample code for an identical CDR3. The V gene is TRBV9, the J gene TRBJ1-6; 7 bases agree with TRBD1. Per germline, CDR1 SGDLS and CDR2 YYNGEE. V was pared by 4 bases and J by 6 bases, with 7 bases of the junction left unmatched. The CDR3 contains 15 residues. The CDR3 coding sequence is TGTGCCAGCAGCCGTCTTCGACAGGGTAATTCACCCCTCCACTTT. Protein product: CASSRLRQGNSPLHF.

The chain joins TRBV6-4 to TRBJ1-6; 7 nucleotides line up with TRBD1. Germline values: CDR1 MRHNA, CDR2 SNTAGT. The CDR3 loop spans 13 amino acids. Losses at the gene ends were 8 bases for V and 10 bases for J; bases not matched to a gene: 8. The CDR3 bases are TGTGCCAGCCGAAGGGACAGTGGGTCACCCCTCCACTTT. Translating it yields CASRRDSGSPLHF.

This chain connects TRBV9 to TRBJ2-3, with 11 bases identical to TRBD1. Germline V gene lookup returns CDR1 SGDLS and CDR2 YYNGEE. This CDR3 has 16 amino acids. J was trimmed by 4 bases and V by 4 bases; bases with no gene match: 8. Here the CDR3 DNA reads TGTGCCAGCAGCCCCAGGACAGGGGGCATCGCAGATACGCAGTATTTT. Its protein product is CASSPRTGGIADTQYF.

The chain joins TRBV19 to TRBJ2-7; 7 bases fit TRBD1. Looked up from germline, CDR1 is LNHDA and CDR2 is SQIVND (reference sequence). This CDR3 has 15 amino acids. Losses at the gene ends were 5 bases for V and 2 bases for J; bases not matched to a gene: 9. The CDR3 DNA sequence: TGTGCCAGTAGTTTAAGGACAGGCGGAGCCTACGAGCAGTACTTC. Translated: CASSLRTGGAYEQYF.

The rearrangement uses TRBV4-2 and TRBJ2-7; D is perhaps TRBD1 (6 bases). The V end was cut by 4 bases, the J end by 1 base, with 14 bases between. CDR1 is LGHNA, CDR2 YNFKEQ, per germline. This CDR3 comprises 15 residues. The CDR3 reads CASSPIGTLSYEQYF. The CDR3 nucleotides are TGTGCCAGCAGCCCAATCGGGACACTGTCCTACGAGCAGTACTTC.